This T cell receptor beta chain was obtained from a study of shared clonotypes between healthy human individuals. The authors ran the assay at deep level. Authors' processing steps: Owing to the provision of junction-only sequences devoid of quality scores by immunoSEQ, filtering differed. The protocol was immunoSEQ multiplex PCR, while the TCRdb copy is restricted to in-frame clones and leaves out a portion. That table is the source of V, J and clone size, and D and trimming were worked out from the DNA. Here the sample spans roughly 2 million clones, 85% to 95% being singletons. Trimming took 3 bases from V and 4 from J; bases not matched to a gene: 10. Germline V gives CDR1 MNHEY, CDR2 SMNVEV (reference sequence). The CDR3 sequence is 16 residues long. Division of CD4+ cells produced a CD45RA+ naive subset and a CD45RA-negative memory subset.

The sequence came from a young man in good health. The sample taken for sequencing was naive CD4+ T cells sorted from blood. The subset: CD45RA+ positively selected. The V call is TRBV27, the J call TRBJ1-1; TRBD1 matches at 8 bases. The CDR3 DNA reads TGTGCCAGCAGTTTGGGCAGGGGGCTAGGGCGCACTGAAGCTTTCTTT. Translated: CASSLGRGLGRTEAFF.